These 27 T cell receptor beta chains came from one sample sequenced in a study of monozygotic twins with inflammatory bowel disease. TCRdb re-called the 5' RACE reads; one entry per CDR3 protein, DNA not given. The sample's table shows approximately 400,000 distinct CDR3 sequences. The sample was blood. All receptors derive from a human donor with ulcerative colitis or Crohn's disease, or a healthy co-twin of an affected twin (not recorded which).

This chain joins TRBV7-2 and TRBJ1-2. The CDR3 length is 15 residues. Germline V gives CDR1 SGHTA, CDR2 FQGNSA. This CDR3 is CASSPRVATNYGYTF.

The J gene is TRBJ1-6, the V gene TRBV7-9; the D call of TRBD1 rests on TCRdb alone, since no DNA is present to check it. Germline V lookup: CDR1 SEHNR, CDR2 FQNEAQ (reference sequence). The CDR3 consists of 16 residues. The CDR3 sequence is CASSLGATGTNSPLHF.

This chain uses TRBV7-6 with TRBJ2-3. The germline CDR1 and CDR2 sequences are SGHVS and FNYEAQ. The length of the CDR3 is 14 residues. The chain's CDR3 is CASSLVGFTDTQYF.

This chain connects TRBV19 to TRBJ2-5. This CDR3 is built from 16 residues. Germline V gene lookup returns CDR1 LNHDA and CDR2 SQIVND (reference sequence). CDR3 residues: CASSTFIGSPGETQYF.

J is TRBJ1-1 and V is TRBV6-5. The germline gives CDR1 MNHEY, CDR2 SVGAGI. This CDR3 spans 19 amino acids. CDR3 in amino acids: CASSYRSFGAGEVNTEAFF.

The chain employs TRBV28 and TRBJ1-5. This CDR3 is built from 14 residues. Germline V lookup: CDR1 MDHEN, CDR2 SYDVKM. CDR3 residues: CASRQQGGSQPQHF.

The gene calls are TRBV3-1 and TRBJ2-7. This CDR3 contains 13 residues. In germline, CDR1 is LGHDT, CDR2 YNNKEL (reference sequence). The CDR3: CASSQDPKDEQYF.

The V call is TRBV20-1, the J call TRBJ2-1; TCRdb gives TRBD2 as the D gene, but with no DNA this cannot be confirmed. The CDR3 loop spans 15 amino acids. Germline V gives CDR1 DFQATT, CDR2 SNEGSKA (reference sequence). The CDR3 protein is CSAPKLAGGWYEQFF.

This sequence joins TRBV6-1 and TRBJ1-5. CDR3 length: 13 residues. Germline V gives CDR1 MNHNS, CDR2 SASEGT. CDR3 protein: CASRTDSNQPQHF.

J is TRBJ2-2 and V is TRBV10-3; TCRdb returns TRBD1, unconfirmable since there is no DNA. From germline, CDR1 is ENHRY and CDR2 SYGVKD. The CDR3 is 15 amino acids. The CDR3 here is CAISDRGQGTGELFF.

The chain has TRBV19 and TRBJ2-5. The germline gives CDR1 LNHDA, CDR2 SQIVND (reference sequence). CDR3 length equals 13 residues. The CDR3 loop reads CASSITGKETQYF.

The chain couples TRBV5-1 to TRBJ2-1; TCRdb names TRBD1, which stays unverified in the absence of DNA. CDR1 is SGHRS, CDR2 YFSETQ, per germline. The CDR3 has 16 residues. This CDR3 reads CASSLAVGTKYNEQFF.

The V call is TRBV19, the J call TRBJ1-5; the TCRdb D gene call, TRBD1, has no DNA to confirm it. CDR1 LNHDA and CDR2 SQIVND come from the germline V gene (reference sequence). The length of the CDR3 is 16 residues. This chain's CDR3 is CASSLLSGSNNQPQHF.

The J gene is TRBJ1-2, the V gene TRBV12-3 or TRBV12-4; TCRdb proposes TRBD1, but this gene call is untestable without DNA. This CDR3 contains 15 residues. The CDR3 protein is CASSSFEGSHYGYTF.

V gene TRBV7-9 combines with J gene TRBJ1-5; TCRdb calls TRBD1, which cannot be checked without DNA. Germline V CDR1 and CDR2: SEHNR, FQNEAQ (reference sequence). The CDR3 totals 13 residues. CDR3 amino acids: CASSLNREEPQHF.

This sequence joins TRBV6-5 and TRBJ2-5. CDR1 and CDR2 (germline): MNHEY, SVGAGI. The CDR3 totals 13 residues. CDR3: CASSRGNQETQYF.

The chain is built from TRBV25-1 and TRBJ1-1. Germline CDR1 reads MGHDK; CDR2 reads SYGVNS. The CDR3 has 14 residues. CDR3 region: CASSLRGKNTEAFF.

The chain links TRBV4-3 to TRBJ1-1; TCRdb names TRBD1, which stays unverified in the absence of DNA. The CDR3 consists of 15 residues. Germline loops: CDR1 LGHNA, CDR2 YSLEER. The CDR3 loop reads CASSQGQGRRTEAFF.

The rearrangement uses TRBV20-1 and TRBJ2-3; TCRdb names TRBD1, which stays unverified in the absence of DNA. CDR1 is DFQATT, CDR2 SNEGSKA, per germline (reference sequence). CDR3 length: 15 residues. Here the CDR3 reads CSARITGGGTDTQYF.

V and J are TRBV19 and TRBJ2-5; checking the TCRdb D call of TRBD2 is not possible without DNA. Germline V lookup: CDR1 LNHDA, CDR2 SQIVND (reference sequence). The length of the CDR3 is 15 residues. The CDR3 region is CASSGLGTAQETQYF.

The chain recombines TRBV6-5 with TRBJ1-1; absent DNA, TCRdb's TRBD1 call cannot be checked. Germline loops: CDR1 MNHEY, CDR2 SVGAGI. The CDR3 spans 15 residues. This CDR3 reads CASSYGRTGGTEAFF.

The rearrangement uses TRBV5-1 and TRBJ2-2; TCRdb's D call, TRBD2, is unchecked because there is no DNA. The CDR3 has 15 residues. Looked up from germline, CDR1 is SGHRS and CDR2 is YFSETQ. The CDR3 protein is CASRLAGTNTGELFF.

The chain carries TRBV5-1 and TRBJ2-3. Per germline, CDR1 SGHRS and CDR2 YFSETQ. This CDR3 has 13 amino acids. CDR3 sequence: CASSLARTDTQYF.

The V call is TRBV6-1, the J call TRBJ1-2; the TCRdb call, TRBD1, lacks DNA for checking. The germline V gene encodes CDR1 MNHNS and CDR2 SASEGT. The CDR3 is made up of 13 amino acids. The CDR3 is CASSPEVAYGYTF.

The CDR3 spells CSVDHAGGPFTDTQYF. The chain is built from TRBV29-1 and TRBJ2-3; TCRdb indicates TRBD2, and absent DNA this call remains unverified. CDR1 SQVTM and CDR2 ANQGSEA come from the germline V gene. The CDR3 sequence is 16 residues long.

The rearrangement joins TRBV5-1 to TRBJ2-2; checking the TCRdb D call of TRBD2 is not possible without DNA. CDR3 length: 16 residues. The germline V gene encodes CDR1 SGHRS and CDR2 YFSETQ. The CDR3 region is CASSPGVAGGTGELFF.

This rearrangement joins TRBV12-3 or TRBV12-4 to TRBJ1-2; TCRdb reports TRBD1, a call that lacks DNA to check it against. The length of the CDR3 is 14 residues. The CDR3 reads CASTHGALHYGYTF.